The sequence of this T cell receptor beta chain was determined in a study of blood T cell repertoires in COVID-19. Study context: Nucleic acid was either cDNA or gDNA, and it came from T cells, B-cell-depleted T cells, or PBMCs.

CDR3 length: 15 amino acids. The ends were cut back, 0 bases at V and 1 base at J, with 10 bases in the middle. The germline V gene encodes CDR1 SGDLS and CDR2 YYNGEE. This table comes from immunoSEQ multiplex PCR, and its TCRdb copy is limited to in-frame clones, with some not included. This sample yields some 160,000 clones, of which approximately 86% are seen a single time; just over 2.5% belongs to the top ten. Those enrolled in Seattle joined during active infection and were followed longitudinally afterward. The rearrangement joins TRBV9 to TRBJ1-1; D is ambiguous. Sequencing was done on a sample of peripheral blood. The receptor comes from an elderly woman with COVID-19, enrolled during active disease. The CDR3 DNA reads as TGTGCCAGCAGCGTAGGCGTCACCCCGAACACTGAAGCTTTCTTT. Encoded protein: CASSVGVTPNTEAFF.